These 21 T cell receptor beta chains were sequenced from one sample in a study of regulatory T cells in long-lasting Graves disease. Time point defined: newly diagnosed GD, antithyroid drugs for less than 3 months. PBMCs were the source of the RNA used for TCR sequencing. Sequencing libraries for TCR beta were prepared with iRepertoire HTBI primers and Arm-PCR of CDR3 regions. TCRdb re-called the multiplex PCR reads with MiXCR, one entry per CDR3 protein. Of 360,000 or so distinct CDR3 sequences listed, 15% to 20% were seen once; the top ten hold roughly 29%. The same data also went into a second study, on T cells in Graves' hyperthyroidism and ophthalmopathy.

This specimen consisted of peripheral blood mononuclear cells (PBMCs), obtained at new diagnosis, from a patient treated with antithyroid drugs. Receptor source: a man aged 35 to 55 with Graves disease.

The V gene is TRBV11-2, the J gene TRBJ1-1; 8 nucleotides align to TRBD1. Looked up from germline, CDR1 is SGHAT and CDR2 is FQNNGV. The CDR3 has 16 amino acids. Trimming at V came to 4 bases and at J to 2 bases, leaving 9 bases not matched to a gene. The CDR3 DNA reads as TGTGCCAGCAGCTCTTCCCGACAGGGGCCCAACACTGAAGCTTTCTTT. This sequence encodes CASSSSRQGPNTEAFF.

In its sample, this clonotype was seen many times. The chain is built from TRBV5-1 and TRBJ1-4; D is uncertain. The germline V gene has CDR1 SGHRS and CDR2 YFSETQ. With 4 bases removed from V and 3 bases from J, the gap between germline ends came to 13 bases. The CDR3 consists of 15 residues. CDR3 coding DNA: TGCGCCAGCAGCAGCTGGACCGGAGCTAATGAAAAACTGTTTTTT. Encoded protein: CASSSWTGANEKLFF. Full variable domain (missing parts from reference TRBV5-1 and TRBJ1-4): KAGVTQTPRYLIKTRGQQVTLSCSPISGHRSVSWYQQTPGQGLQFLFEYFSETQRNKGNFPGRFSGRQFSNSRSEMNVSTLELGDSALYLCASSSWTGANEKLFFGSGTQLSVL.

The chain is built from TRBV30 and TRBJ2-3, with 12 nucleotides matching TRBD2. Germline V CDR1 and CDR2: GTSNPN, SVGIG (reference sequence). The V and J ends lost 3 bases and 5 bases, in that order; junction bases with no gene match: 6. The CDR3 sequence is 15 residues long. The CDR3 here is CAWSASGGVIDTQYF. Here the CDR3 DNA reads TGTGCCTGGAGCGCTAGCGGGGGGGTAATAGATACGCAGTATTTT.

This clonotype was seen many times. The CDR3 is CSVHREVTGGSNQPQHF. The CDR3 DNA is TGCAGCGTTCACCGGGAGGTGACAGGGGGTAGCAATCAGCCCCAGCATTTT. The chain couples TRBV29-1 to TRBJ1-5; the match to TRBD1 covers 9 bases. The CDR3 covers 17 residues. The junction had 11 bases not matched to a gene; V was cut back by 5 bases and J by 0 bases. Germline CDR1 SQVTM, CDR2 ANQGSEA.

This clonotype was seen ten or more times. The chain combines TRBV5-1 with TRBJ2-1; 8 positions agree with TRBD2. With V trimmed by 0 bases and J by 5 bases, 7 bases remained unmatched. The CDR3 has 16 amino acids. In germline, CDR1 is SGHRS, CDR2 YFSETQ. The CDR3 DNA reads as TGCGCCAGCAGCTTGGCCTTCGGACTAGCAAACAATGAGCAGTTCTTC. Its protein is CASSLAFGLANNEQFF. The variable domain in full, with the rest retrieved from reference TRBV5-1 and TRBJ2-1, is KAGVTQTPRYLIKTRGQQVTLSCSPISGHRSVSWYQQTPGQGLQFLFEYFSETQRNKGNFPGRFSGRQFSNSRSEMNVSTLELGDSALYLCASSLAFGLANNEQFFGPGTRLTVL.

This clonotype was seen a handful of times. This rearrangement joins TRBV6-1 to TRBJ2-2; TRBD1 is a possible D gene (5 bases). V was clipped by 11 bases and J by 1 base, with 20 bases between them. The CDR3 spans 16 residues. Per the germline V gene, CDR1 is MNHNS and CDR2 is SASEGT. The CDR3 nucleotides read TGTGCCCATACCCTTGGTGGGCAGGGGAACACCGGGGAGCTGTTTTTT. Its translation: CAHTLGGQGNTGELFF.

The sample holds a few counts of this clonotype. The rearrangement uses TRBV15 and TRBJ2-7; D remains unclear. Trimming pared 0 bases from V and 7 bases from J, leaving 16 bases between. CDR1 LNHNV and CDR2 YYDKDF come from the germline V gene (reference sequence). There are 15 residues in the CDR3. DNA of the CDR3: TGTGCCACCAGCAGAGATGCTTCTGGGGTGAGGGAGCAGTACTTC. Its translation: CATSRDASGVREQYF.

This clonotype was picked up many times. This chain links TRBV27 with TRBJ2-2; TRBD2 matches at 11 bases. The CDR3 has 19 residues. Germline assignment: CDR1 MNHEY and CDR2 SMNVEV (reference sequence). With V trimmed by 10 bases and J by 0 bases, 16 bases remained unmatched. The chain's CDR3 is CATRRFGLAGGTNTGELFF. DNA for the CDR3: TGTGCCACCCGCAGGTTCGGGCTAGCGGGGGGTACGAACACCGGGGAGCTGTTTTTT.

Of note for this clonotype: This probably arose from a read error, given a far larger clone one base away. The chain is built from TRBV7-2 and TRBJ1-4; 9 nucleotides line up with TRBD1. CDR1 and CDR2 from the germline V gene are SGHTA and FQGNSA. The CDR3 spans 15 residues. The CDR3 coding sequence is TGTGCCAGCAGCTCCTCCGGGACAGGGAATGGAAAACTGTTTTTT. This translates into CASSSSGTGNGKLFF. Combining the CDR3 with reference TRBV7-2 and TRBJ1-4 gives the whole variable domain GAGVSQSPSNKVTEKGKDVELRCDPISGHTALYWYRQSLGQGLEFLIYFQGNSAPDKSGLPSDRFSAERTGGSVSTLTIQRTQQEDSAVYLCASSSSGTGNGKLFFGSGTQLSVL.

This clonotype occurred many times. This chain joins TRBV24-1 and TRBJ2-1, with D uncertain. Trimming removed 0 bases at V and 5 bases at J, with 1 base between. CDR1 is KGHDR and CDR2 is SFDVKD in the germline V gene. This CDR3 contains 12 residues. CDR3 DNA: TGTGCCACCAGTGATTTGAACAATGAGCAGTTCTTC. Amino acids: CATSDLNNEQFF.

This clonotype occurred once. J is TRBJ1-4 and V is TRBV20-1; tentative D call: TRBD1 (6 bases). CDR1 is DFQATT and CDR2 is SNEGSKA in the germline V gene (reference sequence). Trimming stripped 4 bases from V and 8 bases from J, with 20 bases between. CDR3 length: 15 residues. CDR3 region: CSATEQGWVREKLFF. The CDR3 nucleotides read TGCAGTGCTACCGAACAGGGTTGGGTAAGAGAAAAACTGTTTTTT.

Ten or more counts support this clonotype. The chain uses TRBV11-2 and TRBJ1-1; no definite D call. The CDR3 is made up of 11 amino acids. The germline gives CDR1 SGHAT, CDR2 FQNNGV. V was shortened by 3 bases and J by 4 bases, with 3 bases between the two germline ends. This chain's CDR3 is CASSFFTEAFF. The DNA for the CDR3 is TGTGCCAGCAGCTTTTTCACTGAAGCTTTCTTT.

About this clonotype: Since a far larger clone is one base different, this is likely a read error. V gene TRBV12-3 or TRBV12-4 combines with J gene TRBJ2-4; unclear D gene. CDR3 length: 12 amino acids. The germline V and J ends were trimmed by 1 base and 13 bases, with 11 bases remaining between them. The CDR3 spells CASSLELSEQYF. The CDR3 coding sequence is TGTGCCAGCAGTTTAGAGCTGTCTGAGCAGTACTTC.

This clonotype was seen more than once but under ten times. This chain links TRBV7-3 with TRBJ2-6; D possibly corresponds to TRBD2 (6 bases). The germline V gene has CDR1 SGHTA and CDR2 FQGTGA. This CDR3 is 16 amino acids long. Trimming cost V 0 bases and J 2 bases, with 8 bases left between them. Here the CDR3 DNA reads TGTGCCAGCAGCTTAACTTGGGGGGCTGGGGCCAACGTCCTGACTTTC. It encodes CASSLTWGAGANVLTF.

This clonotype has at least ten counts. The chain uses TRBV12-3 or TRBV12-4 and TRBJ1-1; D remains unclear. V gave up 6 bases and J gave up 1 base, with 9 bases separating them. This CDR3 is 13 amino acids long. CDR3 coding DNA: TGTGCCAGCAGCTTGGGTGAGAACACTGAAGCTTTCTTT. Encoded protein: CASSLGENTEAFF.

This clonotype was found a few times. This chain connects TRBV15 to TRBJ2-5, with D perhaps assigned TRBD1 or TRBD2 (5 bases each). Trimming removed 1 base from V and 4 bases from J, with 10 bases in between. The CDR3 consists of 14 residues. Germline assignment: CDR1 LNHNV and CDR2 YYDKDF (reference sequence). CDR3 protein: CATSRGGVAETQYF. Here the CDR3 DNA reads TGTGCCACCAGCAGAGGAGGGGTAGCAGAGACCCAGTACTTC. The full variable domain, in which reference TRBV15 and TRBJ2-5 provide the parts outside the CDR3, is DAMVIQNPRYQVTQFGKPVTLSCSQTLNHNVMYWYQQKSSQAPKLLFHYYDKDFNNEADTPDNFQSRRPNTSFCFLDIRSPGLGDTAMYLCATSRGGVAETQYFGPGTRLLVL.

This clonotype has just a few counts. The chain is built from TRBV5-1 and TRBJ2-1, with 9 positions matching TRBD1. The length of the CDR3 is 17 residues. The V segment lost 4 bases and the J segment 4 bases; nucleotides outside the gene matches: 12. Germline loops: CDR1 SGHRS, CDR2 YFSETQ. The CDR3 region is CASSPQTGQGGYNEQFF. The CDR3 DNA sequence: TGCGCCAGCAGCCCCCAAACGGGACAGGGAGGTTACAATGAGCAGTTCTTC.

This clonotype occurred many times. This chain joins TRBV28 and TRBJ2-3, with TRBD1 matching 11 bases. The trim removed 6 bases at V and 5 bases at J, leaving 10 bases unmatched. This CDR3 is built from 16 residues. Germline loops: CDR1 MDHEN, CDR2 SYDVKM. The CDR3 protein is CASRSGQGAIGDTQYF. The CDR3 region has the DNA TGTGCCAGCAGATCCGGACAGGGGGCTATAGGAGATACGCAGTATTTT.

This clonotype has a handful of counts. A read error may produce the germline difference seen at one junction end. The CDR3 coding sequence is TGCGTCAGCAGCCTATTAGCGGGGGAACTGGCTGATACGCAGTATTTT. Translation gives CVSSLLAGELADTQYF. V gene TRBV5-1 combines with J gene TRBJ2-3, with 9 bases that match TRBD2. CDR3 length equals 16 residues. CDR1 and CDR2 from the germline V gene are SGHRS and YFSETQ.

This rearrangement joins TRBV7-2 to TRBJ2-3; D may be TRBD1 (7 bases). The CDR3 runs 14 residues. With 4 bases removed from V and 5 bases from J, the gap between germline ends came to 13 bases. In germline, CDR1 is SGHTA, CDR2 FQGNSA. The CDR3 loop reads CASSSQGGGDTQYF. CDR3 nucleotide sequence: TGTGCCAGCAGCTCTCAGGGGGGTGGAGATACGCAGTATTTT.

At least ten counts were recorded for this clonotype. In DNA form, the CDR3 reads TGTGCCAGCAGCTCTACGGAACAAGAGACCCAGTACTTC. Its translation is CASSSTEQETQYF. The V and J genes are TRBV6-1 and TRBJ2-5, with D hard to call. This CDR3 spans 13 amino acids. Germline CDR1 MNHNS, CDR2 SASEGT. Trimming stripped 6 bases from V and 2 bases from J, with 10 bases between.